The 5 T cell receptor beta chains below all came from one sample that was sequenced in a study of cytomegalovirus exposure and HLA in healthy donors. Use of 60 Vbeta and 13 Jbeta primers characterized the PCR. Produced via immunoSEQ multiplex PCR; TCRdb's table is partial and in-frame only. The data hold more than 150,000 clones, with about 90% observed a single time. Sequencing input: PBMCs. These receptors all come from a girl under three years old in good health and CMV-seronegative.

This chain connects TRBV19 to TRBJ2-4; tentatively, D is TRBD1 (6 bases). The CDR3 is 15 residues long. The germline gives CDR1 LNHDA, CDR2 SQIVND (reference sequence). The V and J ends lost 5 bases and 3 bases respectively, with 14 bases between them. As DNA, the CDR3 is TGTGCCAGTAGTTCCCAGACAGGAGTCAAAAACATTCAGTACTTC. Its protein is CASSSQTGVKNIQYF.

This chain connects TRBV5-8 to TRBJ2-1; TRBD2 aligns across 7 bases. V was pared by 3 bases and J by 2 bases, with 5 bases of the junction left unmatched. CDR1 and CDR2 from the germline V gene are SGHTS and YDEGEE. CDR3 length: 15 residues. The CDR3 protein is CASSSLGGAYNEQFF. CDR3 sequence (DNA): TGTGCCAGCAGCTCTTTGGGGGGGGCCTACAATGAGCAGTTCTTC. Variable domain in full (rest from reference TRBV5-8 and TRBJ2-1): EAGVTQSPTHLIKTRGQQATLRCSPISGHTSVYWYQQALGLGLQFLLWYDEGEERNRGNFPPRFSGRQFPNYSSELNVNALELEDSALYLCASSSLGGAYNEQFFGPGTRLTVL.

The CDR3 reads CASSLWGQRTTDTQYF. CDR3 sequence (DNA): TGTGCCAGCAGCCTTTGGGGACAGCGTACCACAGATACGCAGTATTTT. The gene calls are TRBV9 and TRBJ2-3; TRBD1 aligns across 7 bases. The CDR3 is 16 residues long. Germline V gene lookup returns CDR1 SGDLS and CDR2 YYNGEE. With V trimmed by 4 bases and J by 2 bases, 10 bases remained unmatched.

The chain couples TRBV7-9 to TRBJ2-7, with 11 bases matching TRBD2. This CDR3 comprises 17 residues. The J segment lost 0 bases and the V segment lost 3 bases, leaving 7 bases of the junction unmatched. Germline V gene sequence: CDR1 SEHNR, CDR2 FQNEAQ (reference sequence). CDR3 residues: CASSLYLAGGYSYEQYF. Written as DNA, the CDR3 is TGTGCCAGCAGCTTGTATCTAGCGGGAGGTTACTCCTACGAGCAGTACTTC.

The rearrangement links TRBV7-9 to TRBJ2-3; a weak D match, TRBD1 (6 bases). The V and J ends lost 5 bases and 0 bases respectively, with 12 bases between them. CDR1 is SEHNR and CDR2 is FQNEAQ in the germline V gene (reference sequence). This CDR3 is built from 15 residues. DNA of the CDR3: TGTGCCAGCAGCCGGACAGACGCTAGCACAGATACGCAGTATTTT. Amino acids: CASSRTDASTDTQYF. Variable domain in full (rest from reference TRBV7-9 and TRBJ2-3): DTGVSQNPRHKITKRGQNVTFRCDPISEHNRLYWYRQTLGQGPEFLTYFQNEAQLEKSRLLSDRFSAERPKGSFSTLEIQRTEQGDSAMYLCASSRTDASTDTQYFGPGTRLTVL.